This paragraph reports one TCR beta chain. The repertoire was sequenced with immunoSEQ multiplex PCR; TCRdb's copy has only in-frame clones and lacks some. The sample includes 100,000 to 150,000 clones, 88% of them seen just once. The source of the sample is a study of blood T cell repertoires in COVID-19. Germline lookup yields CDR1 MNHEY and CDR2 SVGEGT. Trimming removed 4 bases at V and 0 bases at J, with 5 bases between. The CDR3 runs to 13 residues. The gene calls are TRBV6-2 or TRBV6-3 and TRBJ2-3; D is undetermined. Sequencing input: peripheral blood. The clonotype originates from a man over 45 with acute or convalescent COVID-19. The CDR3, as DNA: TGTGCCAGCAGTTCCCCAAGCACAGATACGCAGTATTTT. Amino acids: CASSSPSTDTQYF.